A single sample gave rise to the 6 T cell receptor beta chains below, sequenced in a study of T cells in Graves' hyperthyroidism and ophthalmopathy. TCR beta CDR3 region amplification was performed from RNA transcripts. TCR CDR3 regions were first amplified by RT-PCR with HTBI primers. TCRdb processed the multiplex PCR reads anew with MiXCR; each CDR3 protein has one entry. This sample has around 800,000 distinct CDR3 sequences, with 38% found just once. The specimen sequenced was blood. The receptor set was obtained from a man aged 18-30 years with Graves' hyperthyroidism.

Here the CDR3 reads CATRLGLAGPYEQYF. For the CDR3, the DNA is TGTGCCACCAGGCTTGGGCTAGCGGGTCCCTACGAGCAGTACTTC. The chain recombines TRBV15 with TRBJ2-7, with 8 bases fitting TRBD2. The germline V gene has CDR1 LNHNV and CDR2 YYDKDF (reference sequence). With 6 bases clipped from V and 2 bases from J, the junction kept 9 bases outside the gene matches. CDR3 length equals 15 residues.

This clonotype was observed a handful of times. CDR3 sequence reads: CASSLALGTSNEQYF. The CDR3 DNA reads as TGTGCCAGCAGCTTAGCGCTAGGGACTAGCAACGAGCAGTACTTC. This chain joins TRBV7-2 and TRBJ2-7; TRBD2 matches 9 bases. Germline V gene lookup returns CDR1 SGHTA and CDR2 FQGNSA. The CDR3 runs 15 residues. The V segment lost 0 bases and the J segment 5 bases; nucleotides outside the gene matches: 5.

This clonotype was seen at least ten times. The chain uses TRBV29-1 and TRBJ2-5; 9 bases line up with TRBD1. The CDR3 extends over 14 amino acids. Germline-derived CDR1 and CDR2 are SQVTM and ANQGSEA. The junction had 6 bases not matched to a gene; V was cut back by 3 bases and J by 4 bases. The CDR3 bases are TGCAGCGTTGAGGCACAGGGGGCCGGAGAGACCCAGTACTTC. It is translated as CSVEAQGAGETQYF.

This clonotype was counted a few times. The CDR3 spells CASRPPGLDYQETQYF. The CDR3 nucleotides read TGTGCCAGCAGACCTCCGGGACTAGACTACCAAGAGACCCAGTACTTC. The chain employs TRBV6-5 and TRBJ2-5; 8 bases agree with TRBD2. The CDR3 contains 16 residues. The junction had 9 bases not matched to a gene; V was cut back by 6 bases and J by 0 bases. Germline loops: CDR1 MNHEY, CDR2 SVGAGI.

V is TRBV13 and J is TRBJ2-5; maybe TRBD2 (5 bases). The CDR3 is made up of 15 amino acids. The V and J ends lost 7 bases and 2 bases respectively, with 17 bases between them. Germline CDR1 and CDR2: PRHDT and FYEKMQ (reference sequence). The CDR3 region is CASIPSGLGQETQYF. The CDR3 region has the DNA TGTGCCAGCATCCCAAGCGGCCTCGGACAAGAGACCCAGTACTTC.

This clonotype was picked up one time. V and J are TRBV6-1 and TRBJ1-5; 7 bases match TRBD1. CDR1 and CDR2 (germline): MNHNS, SASEGT. The CDR3 runs to 13 residues. The trim removed 6 bases at V and 5 bases at J, leaving 4 bases unmatched. The CDR3 sequence is CASRRTGDQPQHF. In DNA form, the CDR3 reads TGTGCCAGCAGAAGGACAGGAGATCAGCCCCAGCATTTT.